This T cell receptor beta chain was retrieved from a study of CD8 T cells in ankylosing spondylitis. As the method for making TCR beta libraries, quantitative 5'-RACE with molecular barcodes was used. TCRdb called the 5' RACE reads again in MiXCR, with one record for every CDR3 protein. Of about 210,000 distinct CDR3 sequences in the sample, 8.2% are singletons; the top ten hold 4% to 5%. Study-wide points: About 8 highly homologous variants made up a TCR beta motif, and this motif appeared characteristic of ankylosing spondylitis blood. Significant enrichment of disease-linked clones was reported in matched ankylosing spondylitis synovial fluid.

This CDR3 comprises 14 residues. Germline lookup yields CDR1 SGHTA and CDR2 FQGNSA. To note about this clonotype: Antigen: not known. A much larger clone lies one base from this, so it may be a read error.

Sequencing used blood, either unsorted or a sorted T cell fraction (not recorded which). The chain has TRBV7-2 and TRBJ1-5, with D perhaps matching TRBD1 (6 bases). This TCR derives from a female donor with ankylosing spondylitis or in good health (not recorded which). The CDR3 nucleotides are TGTGTCAGCAGCCCCGGAACAGGGAGGCAGCCCCAGCATTTT. Translating it yields CVSSPGTGRQPQHF. The full variable domain, rest sourced from reference TRBV7-2 and TRBJ1-5, is GAGVSQSPSNKVTEKGKDVELRCDPISGHTALYWYRQSLGQGLEFLIYFQGNSAPDKSGLPSDRFSAERTGGSVSTLTIQRTQQEDSAVYLCVSSPGTGRQPQHFGDGTRLSIL.